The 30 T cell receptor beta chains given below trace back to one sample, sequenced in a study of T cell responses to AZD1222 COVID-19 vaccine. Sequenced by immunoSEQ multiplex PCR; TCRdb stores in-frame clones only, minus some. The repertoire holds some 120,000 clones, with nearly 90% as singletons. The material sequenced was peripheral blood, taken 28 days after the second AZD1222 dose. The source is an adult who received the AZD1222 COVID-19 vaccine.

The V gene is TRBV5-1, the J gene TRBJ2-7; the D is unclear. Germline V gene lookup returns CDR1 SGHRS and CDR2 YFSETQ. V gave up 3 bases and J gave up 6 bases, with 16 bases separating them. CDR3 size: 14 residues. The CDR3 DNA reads TGCGCCAGCAGCTCCGGTACAGCCACTATCGAGCAGTACTTC. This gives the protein CASSSGTATIEQYF.

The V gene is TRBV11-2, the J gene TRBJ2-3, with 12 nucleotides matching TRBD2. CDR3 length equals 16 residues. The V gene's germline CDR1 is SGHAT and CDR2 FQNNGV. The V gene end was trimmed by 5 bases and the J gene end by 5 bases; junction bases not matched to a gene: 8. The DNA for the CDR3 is TGTGCCAGCAGCCGCTCTTCTAGCGGGAGGGGAGATACGCAGTATTTT. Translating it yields CASSRSSSGRGDTQYF.

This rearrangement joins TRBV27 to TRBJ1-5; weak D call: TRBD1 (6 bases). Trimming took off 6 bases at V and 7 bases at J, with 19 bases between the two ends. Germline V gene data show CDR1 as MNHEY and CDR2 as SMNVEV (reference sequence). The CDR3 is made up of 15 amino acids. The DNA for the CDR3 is TGTGCCAGCAGCCAAGGCCCCAGGGGCGACCAGCCCCAGCATTTT. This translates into CASSQGPRGDQPQHF.

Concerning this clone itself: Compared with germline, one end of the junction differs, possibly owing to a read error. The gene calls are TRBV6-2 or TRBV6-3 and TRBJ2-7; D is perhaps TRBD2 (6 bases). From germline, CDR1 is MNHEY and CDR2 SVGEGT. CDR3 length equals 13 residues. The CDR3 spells CASSHSGSYEQYF. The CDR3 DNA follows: TGTGCCAGCAGTCACTCCGGGAGTTACGAGCAGTACTTC.

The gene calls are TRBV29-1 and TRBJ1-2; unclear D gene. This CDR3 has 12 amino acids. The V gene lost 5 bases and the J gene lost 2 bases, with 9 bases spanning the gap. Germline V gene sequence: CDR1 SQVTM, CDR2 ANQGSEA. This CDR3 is CSVSSGNYGYTF. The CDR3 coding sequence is TGCAGCGTTTCTAGCGGGAACTATGGCTACACCTTC.

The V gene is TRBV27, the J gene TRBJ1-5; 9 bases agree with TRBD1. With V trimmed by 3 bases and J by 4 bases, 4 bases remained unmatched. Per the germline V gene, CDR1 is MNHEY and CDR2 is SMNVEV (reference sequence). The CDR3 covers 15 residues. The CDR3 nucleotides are TGTGCCAGCAGTTTGGCCGGGACAGGGAATCAGCCCCAGCATTTT. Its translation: CASSLAGTGNQPQHF.

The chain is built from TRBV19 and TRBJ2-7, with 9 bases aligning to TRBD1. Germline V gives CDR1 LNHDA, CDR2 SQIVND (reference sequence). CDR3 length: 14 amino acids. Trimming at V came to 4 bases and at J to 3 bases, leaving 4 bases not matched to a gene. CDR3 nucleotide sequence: TGTGCCAGTAGTAGGACAGGGGCTCTCTACGAGCAGTACTTC. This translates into CASSRTGALYEQYF.

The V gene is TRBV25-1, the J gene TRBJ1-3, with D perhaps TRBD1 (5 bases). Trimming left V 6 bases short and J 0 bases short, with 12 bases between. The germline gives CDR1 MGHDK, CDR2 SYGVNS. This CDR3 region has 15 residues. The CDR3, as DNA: TGTGCCAGCAGGGGGGTTGGGGGCTCTGGAAACACCATATATTTT. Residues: CASRGVGGSGNTIYF.

CDR3 sequence: CASSSRLAGDKYNEQFF. DNA of the CDR3: TGTGCCAGCAGCAGTAGACTAGCGGGGGATAAGTACAATGAGCAGTTCTTC. The rearrangement uses TRBV7-2 and TRBJ2-1; TRBD2 matches 12 bases. Germline lookup yields CDR1 SGHTA and CDR2 FQGNSA. With 5 bases clipped from V and 4 bases from J, the junction kept 9 bases outside the gene matches. This CDR3 has 17 amino acids. The complete variable domain, with remaining parts taken from reference TRBV7-2 and TRBJ2-1, reads GAGVSQSPSNKVTEKGKDVELRCDPISGHTALYWYRQSLGQGLEFLIYFQGNSAPDKSGLPSDRFSAERTGGSVSTLTIQRTQQEDSAVYLCASSSRLAGDKYNEQFFGPGTRLTVL.

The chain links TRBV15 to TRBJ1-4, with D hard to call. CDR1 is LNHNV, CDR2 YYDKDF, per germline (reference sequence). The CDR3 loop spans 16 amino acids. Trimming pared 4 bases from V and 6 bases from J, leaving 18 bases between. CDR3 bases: TGTGCCACCAGCAAGCTCGGATCCGGTGGGGATGAAAAACTGTTTTTT. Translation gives CATSKLGSGGDEKLFF.

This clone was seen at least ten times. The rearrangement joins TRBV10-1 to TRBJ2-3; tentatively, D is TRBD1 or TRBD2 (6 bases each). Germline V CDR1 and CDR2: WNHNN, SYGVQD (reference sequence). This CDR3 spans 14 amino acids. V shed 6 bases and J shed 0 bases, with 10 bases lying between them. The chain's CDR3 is CASRRGTSTDTQYF. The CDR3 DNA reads TGCGCCAGCAGAAGGGGGACTAGCACAGATACGCAGTATTTT.

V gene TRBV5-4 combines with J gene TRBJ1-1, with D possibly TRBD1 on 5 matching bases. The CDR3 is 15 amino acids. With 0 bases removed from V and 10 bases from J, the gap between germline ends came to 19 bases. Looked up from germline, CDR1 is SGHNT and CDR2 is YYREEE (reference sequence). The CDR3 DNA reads TGTGCCAGCAGCTTGGCGGTAGCAGGGCGGCAAGGAGCTTTCTTT. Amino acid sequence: CASSLAVAGRQGAFF.

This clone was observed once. CDR3 coding DNA: TGTGCCAGCAGCCGGAGTATACGGAACAGCGGTACAGAGACCCAGTACTTC. Its protein is CASSRSIRNSGTETQYF. The V call is TRBV4-2, the J call TRBJ2-5, with D maybe TRBD2 (5 bases). Trimming pared 4 bases from V and 4 bases from J, leaving 22 bases between. This CDR3 is 17 amino acids long. Per the germline V gene, CDR1 is LGHNA and CDR2 is YNFKEQ.

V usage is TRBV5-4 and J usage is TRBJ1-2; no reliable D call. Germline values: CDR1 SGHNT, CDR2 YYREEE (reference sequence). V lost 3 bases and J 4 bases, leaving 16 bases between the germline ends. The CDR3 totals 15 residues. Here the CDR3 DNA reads TGTGCCAGCAGCTCGACACGGAATCGTGGCTATGGCTACACCTTC. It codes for CASSSTRNRGYGYTF. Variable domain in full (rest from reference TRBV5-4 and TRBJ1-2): ETGVTQSPTHLIKTRGQQVTLRCSSQSGHNTVSWYQQALGQGPQFIFQYYREEENGRGNFPPRFSGLQFPNYSSELNVNALELDDSALYLCASSSTRNRGYGYTFGSGTRLTVV.

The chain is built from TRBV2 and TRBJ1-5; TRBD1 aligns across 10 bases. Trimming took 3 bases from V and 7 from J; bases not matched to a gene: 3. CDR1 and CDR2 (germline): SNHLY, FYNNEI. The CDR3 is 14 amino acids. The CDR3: CASSDWDRGQPQHF. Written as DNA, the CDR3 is TGTGCCAGCAGTGATTGGGACAGGGGCCAGCCCCAGCATTTT.

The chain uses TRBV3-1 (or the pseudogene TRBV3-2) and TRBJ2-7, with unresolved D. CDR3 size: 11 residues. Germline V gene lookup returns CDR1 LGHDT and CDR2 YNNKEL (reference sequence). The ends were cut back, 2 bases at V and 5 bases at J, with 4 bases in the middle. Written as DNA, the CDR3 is TGTGCCAGCAGCCAATTTAACGAGCAGTACTTC. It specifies CASSQFNEQYF.

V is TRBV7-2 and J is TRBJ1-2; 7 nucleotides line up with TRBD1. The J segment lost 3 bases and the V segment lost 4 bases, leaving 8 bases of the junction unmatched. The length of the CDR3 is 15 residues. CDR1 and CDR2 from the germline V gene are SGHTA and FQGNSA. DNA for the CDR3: TGTGCCAGCAGCTCGACCACAGGGGCGTACTATGGCTACACCTTC. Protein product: CASSSTTGAYYGYTF.

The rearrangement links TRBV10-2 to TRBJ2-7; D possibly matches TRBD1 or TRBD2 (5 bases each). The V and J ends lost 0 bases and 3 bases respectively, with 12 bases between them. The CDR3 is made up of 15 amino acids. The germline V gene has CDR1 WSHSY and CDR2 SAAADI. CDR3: CASSESWGRRYEQYF. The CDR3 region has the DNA TGCGCCAGCAGTGAGTCGTGGGGACGGCGCTACGAGCAGTACTTC.

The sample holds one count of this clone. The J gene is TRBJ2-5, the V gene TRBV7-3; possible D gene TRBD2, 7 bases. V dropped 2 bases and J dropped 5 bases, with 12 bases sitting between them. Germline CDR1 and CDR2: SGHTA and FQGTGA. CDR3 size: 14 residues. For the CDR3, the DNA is TGTGCCAGCAGCTTATTAGGGGGGGAGGAGACCCAGTACTTC. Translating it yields CASSLLGGEETQYF.

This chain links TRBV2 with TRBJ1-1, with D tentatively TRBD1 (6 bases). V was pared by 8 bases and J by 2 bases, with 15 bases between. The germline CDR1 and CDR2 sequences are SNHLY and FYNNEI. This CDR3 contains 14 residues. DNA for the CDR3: TGTGCCAGCGTCTGGGACATCCCCAACACTGAAGCTTTCTTT. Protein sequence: CASVWDIPNTEAFF.

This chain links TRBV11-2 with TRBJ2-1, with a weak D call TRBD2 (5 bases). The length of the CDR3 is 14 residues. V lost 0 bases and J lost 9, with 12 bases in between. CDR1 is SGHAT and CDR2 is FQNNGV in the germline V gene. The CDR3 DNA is TGTGCCAGCAGCTTAGATTGGGGAGTCTCTGAGCAGTTCTTC. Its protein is CASSLDWGVSEQFF.

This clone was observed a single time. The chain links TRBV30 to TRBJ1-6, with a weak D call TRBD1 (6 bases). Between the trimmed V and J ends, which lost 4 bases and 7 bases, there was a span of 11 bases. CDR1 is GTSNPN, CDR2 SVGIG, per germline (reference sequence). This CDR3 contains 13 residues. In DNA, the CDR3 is TGTGCCTGGAACTGGGGGACAAATTCACCCCTCCACTTT. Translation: CAWNWGTNSPLHF. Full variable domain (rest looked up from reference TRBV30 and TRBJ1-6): SQTIHQWPATLVQPVGSPLSLECTVEGTSNPNLYWYRQAAGRGLQLLFYSVGIGQISSEVPQNLSASRPQDRQFILSSKKLLLSDSGFYLCAWNWGTNSPLHFGNGTRLTVT.

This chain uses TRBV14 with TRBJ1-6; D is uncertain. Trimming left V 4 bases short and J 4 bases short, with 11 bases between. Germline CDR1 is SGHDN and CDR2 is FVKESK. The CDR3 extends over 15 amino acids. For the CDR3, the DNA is TGTGCCAGCAGCCCCCAAGCGGGTTATAATTCACCCCTCCACTTT. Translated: CASSPQAGYNSPLHF.

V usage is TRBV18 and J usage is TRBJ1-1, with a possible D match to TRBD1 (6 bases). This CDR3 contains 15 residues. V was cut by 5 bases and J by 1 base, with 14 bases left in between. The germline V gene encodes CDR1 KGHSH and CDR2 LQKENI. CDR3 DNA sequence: TGTGCCAGCTCAGCAGCAGGGACAACGAACACTGAAGCTTTCTTT. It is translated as CASSAAGTTNTEAFF.

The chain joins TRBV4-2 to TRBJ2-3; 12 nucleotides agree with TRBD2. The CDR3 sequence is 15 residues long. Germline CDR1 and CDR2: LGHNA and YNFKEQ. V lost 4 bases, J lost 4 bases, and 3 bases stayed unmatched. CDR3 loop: CASSPSGGASDTQYF. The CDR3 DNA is TGTGCCAGCAGCCCTAGCGGGGGGGCCTCAGATACGCAGTATTTT.

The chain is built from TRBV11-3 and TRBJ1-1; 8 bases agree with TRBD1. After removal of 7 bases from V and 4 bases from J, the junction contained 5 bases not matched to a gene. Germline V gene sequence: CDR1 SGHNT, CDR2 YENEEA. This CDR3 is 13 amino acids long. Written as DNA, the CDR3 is TGTGCCAGCACCGCCCAGGGGGCCACTGAAGCTTTCTTT. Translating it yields CASTAQGATEAFF.

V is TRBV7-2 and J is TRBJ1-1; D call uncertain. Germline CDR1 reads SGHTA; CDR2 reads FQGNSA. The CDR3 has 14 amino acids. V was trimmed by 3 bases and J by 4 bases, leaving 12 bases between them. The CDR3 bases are TGTGCCAGCAGCTTCTTATTTGGTGGCACTGAAGCTTTCTTT. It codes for CASSFLFGGTEAFF.

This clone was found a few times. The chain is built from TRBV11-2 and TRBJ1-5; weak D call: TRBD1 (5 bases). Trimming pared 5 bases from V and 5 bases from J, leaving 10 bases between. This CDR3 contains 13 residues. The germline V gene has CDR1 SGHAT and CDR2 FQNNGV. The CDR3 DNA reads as TGTGCCAGCAGCCCCAGGGAAGATCAGCCCCAGCATTTT. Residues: CASSPREDQPQHF.

The CDR3 bases are TGCAGCGCCATACAGAACAGGGGGTATGATCAGCCCCAGCATTTT. It specifies CSAIQNRGYDQPQHF. The chain joins TRBV29-1 to TRBJ1-5, with 8 nucleotides matching TRBD1. Germline loops: CDR1 SQVTM, CDR2 ANQGSEA. V was pared by 7 bases and J by 5 bases, with 13 bases of the junction left unmatched. The CDR3 loop spans 15 amino acids.

The DNA for the CDR3 is TGTGCCAGCAGCTTTTTCCCCGGGGGATACAATGAGCAGTTCTTC. Encoded protein: CASSFFPGGYNEQFF. The chain couples TRBV7-2 to TRBJ2-1; maybe TRBD2 (6 bases). Between the trimmed V and J ends, which lost 3 bases and 4 bases, there was a span of 13 bases. Looked up from germline, CDR1 is SGHTA and CDR2 is FQGNSA. This CDR3 is 15 amino acids long. Combining the CDR3 with reference TRBV7-2 and TRBJ2-1 gives the whole variable domain GAGVSQSPSNKVTEKGKDVELRCDPISGHTALYWYRQSLGQGLEFLIYFQGNSAPDKSGLPSDRFSAERTGGSVSTLTIQRTQQEDSAVYLCASSFFPGGYNEQFFGPGTRLTVL.